Listed below are T cell receptor beta chains from one sample, sequenced in a study of blood T cells in healthy people across ages. TCRdb reprocessed the 5' RACE reads with MiXCR, giving one entry per CDR3 protein. Among around 1,000,000 distinct CDR3 sequences, around 25% were seen once, and the ten largest hold around 0.75%. This sample also appeared in a second study, on T cells of mothers and their children.

The sequenced material came from blood. Source of these receptors: a girl aged 2 to 9 in good health. The CDR3 runs from the conserved cysteine through the conserved F or W. D genes are given only for firm matches. Where a row states a size, it is once, few, many or the class of an expanded clone; other rows omit it.

TRBD1	TRBV27	15	TRBJ1-4	-	CASRPLDRVGEKLFF	TGTGCCAGCAGACCGCTGGACAGGGTAGGAGAAAAACTGTTTTTT
-	TRBV28	15	TRBJ2-7	-	CASSPNRDGYYEQYF	TGTGCCAGCAGTCCAAACCGGGACGGTTACTACGAGCAGTACTTC
-	TRBV4-1	14	TRBJ1-2	once	CASSHPVGRDGYTF	TGCGCCAGCAGCCACCCCGTGGGCCGCGATGGCTACACCTTC
-	TRBV20-1	14	TRBJ2-1	-	CSARILAPNNEQFF	TGCAGTGCTAGGATTCTAGCGCCCAACAATGAGCAGTTCTTC
-	TRBV7-9	15	TRBJ1-4	many	CASSLSRDQGEKLFF	TGTGCCAGCAGCTTAAGCCGGGACCAGGGAGAAAAACTGTTTTTT
-	TRBV11-2	13	TRBJ1-4	few	CASRQTAGEKLFF	TGTGCCAGCAGGCAAACGGCAGGGGAAAAACTGTTTTTT
-	TRBV21-1	13	TRBJ2-5	-	CASLHGMPETQYF	TGTGCCAGCCTTCACGGCATGCCGGAGACCCAGTACTTC
TRBD2	TRBV7-2	17	TRBJ2-7	-	CASSLVGSGDELYEQYF	TGTGCCAGCAGCTTAGTAGGGAGCGGGGACGAATTATACGAGCAGTACTTC
-	TRBV20-1	12	TRBJ1-1	-	CSARSLYTEAFF	TGCAGTGCTAGATCCCTTTACACTGAAGCTTTCTTT
TRBD1	TRBV29-1	17	TRBJ2-5	-	CSVVGSGDREFQETQYF	TGCAGCGTCGTGGGCTCCGGCGACAGGGAATTCCAAGAGACCCAGTACTTC
-	TRBV2	14	TRBJ2-7	-	CASSDPDVSYEQYF	TGTGCCAGCAGTGACCCTGACGTCTCCTACGAGCAGTACTTC
-	TRBV29-1	13	TRBJ2-2	-	CSAEGSFTGELFF	TGCAGCGCTGAGGGAAGTTTCACCGGGGAGCTGTTTTTT
-	TRBV20-1	13	TRBJ2-4	many	CSARDLAKNIQYF	TGCAGTGCTAGAGATTTAGCCAAAAACATTCAGTACTTC
-	TRBV7-9	14	TRBJ1-1	-	CASILATANTEAFF	TGTGCCAGCATCCTAGCGACCGCGAACACTGAAGCTTTCTTT
TRBD1	TRBV27	12	TRBJ1-2	-	CASSFGQGSYTF	TGTGCCAGCAGTTTCGGACAGGGGAGCTACACCTTC
-	TRBV12-3/TRBV12-4	12	TRBJ2-5	few	CASSLRYGTQYF	TGTGCCAGCAGTTTGCGATACGGGACCCAGTACTTC
-	TRBV27	13	TRBJ2-7	few	CASSFGPFYEQYF	TGTGCCAGCAGTTTCGGGCCTTTCTACGAGCAGTACTTC
TRBD1	TRBV29-1	14	TRBJ2-3	few	CSVTPGQGFDTQYF	TGCAGCGTTACACCGGGACAGGGGTTTGATACGCAGTATTTT
-	TRBV28	16	TRBJ2-5	-	CASRGPLEGRQETQYF	TGTGCCAGCAGAGGCCCCCTCGAGGGGAGGCAAGAGACCCAGTACTTC
TRBD1	TRBV11-3	16	TRBJ1-1	few	CASSYRGGQPNTEAFF	TGTGCCAGCAGCTACAGGGGGGGACAGCCGAACACTGAAGCTTTCTTT
-	TRBV11-2	16	TRBJ2-6	few	CASSLSDPGGANVLTF	TGTGCCAGCAGCTTGAGTGATCCAGGTGGGGCCAACGTCCTGACTTTC
-	TRBV5-6	13	TRBJ2-7	few	CASSLAVETEQYF	TGTGCCAGCAGCTTGGCCGTCGAGACCGAGCAGTACTTC
-	TRBV7-2	15	TRBJ2-5	-	CASSLWFGGASTRYF	TGTGCCAGCAGCTTATGGTTTGGGGGGGCTTCGACTCGGTACTTC
-	TRBV3-1	15	TRBJ2-1	-	CASSQDNPGDNEQFF	TGTGCCAGCAGCCAAGATAATCCGGGGGACAATGAGCAGTTCTTC
TRBD1	TRBV29-1	13	TRBJ1-1	few	CSVFPGGNTEAFF	TGCAGCGTTTTCCCAGGGGGCAACACTGAAGCTTTCTTT
TRBD2	TRBV29-1	13	TRBJ2-5	many	CSTSGRGEETQYF	TGCAGCACTAGCGGGAGAGGGGAAGAGACCCAGTACTTC
TRBD1	TRBV12-3/TRBV12-4	15	TRBJ1-1	few	CASSPQGQGITEAFF	TGTGCCAGCAGTCCCCAGGGACAGGGTATCACTGAAGCTTTCTTT
-	TRBV5-5	13	TRBJ2-1	few	CASSLDTWNEQFF	TGTGCCAGCAGCTTGGACACATGGAATGAGCAGTTCTTC
-	TRBV10-3	16	TRBJ2-3	few	CAISESPTAHTDTQYF	TGTGCCATCAGTGAGTCTCCGACTGCGCACACAGATACGCAGTATTTT
-	TRBV2	13	TRBJ2-3	few	CASMGLGTDTQYF	TGTGCCAGCATGGGCCTCGGCACAGATACGCAGTATTTT
TRBD2	TRBV14	18	TRBJ2-1	-	CASSLRTSGRASYNEQFF	TGTGCCAGCAGCCTTAGGACTAGCGGGAGGGCCTCCTACAATGAGCAGTTCTTC
TRBD2	TRBV20-1	17	TRBJ2-3	few	CSASASASGGSTDTQYF	TGCAGTGCTAGCGCCTCAGCTAGCGGAGGTAGCACAGATACGCAGTATTTT
-	TRBV14	13	TRBJ2-5	few	CASSVHVEETQYF	TGTGCCAGCAGCGTACACGTAGAAGAGACCCAGTACTTC
-	TRBV28	11	TRBJ2-5	-	CATQSRGTEYF	TGTGCCACACAATCCCGGGGAACGGAGTACTTC
TRBD1	TRBV5-1	15	TRBJ2-5	-	CASSEDRGPTETQYF	TGCGCCAGCAGTGAAGACAGGGGGCCAACGGAGACCCAGTACTTC